Only a few counts were recorded for the clone carrying this T cell receptor (beta chain). This sample stems from a study of T cells in Graves' hyperthyroidism and ophthalmopathy. What was amplified from RNA transcripts were TCR beta CDR3 regions. The HTBI set primed first-round TCR CDR3 RT-PCR. TCRdb re-called the multiplex PCR reads through MiXCR, storing one row per CDR3 protein. The table shows fewer than 900,000 distinct CDR3 sequences, with over 15% occurring only once. In germline, CDR1 is LNHDA, CDR2 SQIVND (reference sequence). Trimming removed 5 bases at V and 7 bases at J, with 17 bases between. CDR3 length equals 14 residues. The blood was taken when hyperthyroidism was first diagnosed, before any ophthalmopathy symptoms showed up.

The J gene is TRBJ2-5, the V gene TRBV19; maybe TRBD1 (7 bases). The specimen sequenced was blood. This sequence was found in a woman aged 50 to 65 with Graves' hyperthyroidism that later progressed to Graves' ophthalmopathy. The CDR3 is CASSGGGRRGTQYF. Here the CDR3 DNA reads TGTGCCAGTAGTGGAGGGGGCAGGAGGGGGACCCAGTACTTC.